The 29 T cell receptor beta chains below come from one sample, sequenced in a study of T cell responses to AZD1222 COVID-19 vaccine. Clones were sequenced by immunoSEQ multiplex PCR, and TCRdb holds only the in-frame ones, with some missing. The table includes about 110,000 clones, about 82% detected once. Here the sequenced sample was peripheral blood, taken on day 0 of AZD1222 vaccination. The receptors were sampled from an adult in good health.

The rearrangement links TRBV29-1 to TRBJ2-2; weak D call: TRBD2 (5 bases). The CDR3 totals 14 residues. The germline V gene has CDR1 SQVTM and CDR2 ANQGSEA. The V end lost 6 bases, the J end lost 3 bases, and 14 bases lay between the germline ends. CDR3 in amino acids: CSVQEDPDTGELFF. CDR3 nucleotide sequence: TGCAGCGTCCAGGAGGACCCCGACACCGGGGAGCTGTTTTTT.

This clone was seen more than once but under ten times. The chain links TRBV14 to TRBJ1-1; D gene uncertain. The CDR3 runs 13 residues. Germline CDR1 SGHDN, CDR2 FVKESK. The V end was cut by 2 bases, the J end by 3 bases, with 7 bases between. CDR3 in DNA: TGTGCCAGCAGCCAACGGGCCCACACTGAAGCTTTCTTT. This codes for CASSQRAHTEAFF.

This sequence joins TRBV19 and TRBJ2-1, with D possibly matching TRBD2 (7 bases). CDR3 length equals 15 residues. Germline-derived CDR1 and CDR2 are LNHDA and SQIVND (reference sequence). V gave up 6 bases and J gave up 7 bases, with 19 bases separating them. The CDR3 sequence: CASRVRGGTGNEQFF. The DNA for the CDR3 is TGTGCCAGTAGGGTGAGGGGGGGAACAGGGAATGAGCAGTTCTTC. The full variable domain, completed using reference TRBV19 and TRBJ2-1, is DGGITQSPKYLFRKEGQNVTLSCEQNLNHDAMYWYRQDPGQGLRLIYYSQIVNDFQKGDIAEGYSVSREKKESFPLTVTSAQKNPTAFYLCASRVRGGTGNEQFFGPGTRLTVL.

The gene calls are TRBV6-5 and TRBJ1-1; D gene uncertain. There are 15 residues in the CDR3. Germline values: CDR1 MNHEY, CDR2 SVGAGI. With 6 bases removed from V and 0 bases from J, the gap between germline ends came to 14 bases. CDR3: CASRLEGYMNTEAFF. CDR3 sequence (DNA): TGTGCCAGCAGATTAGAAGGGTACATGAACACTGAAGCTTTCTTT.

The rearrangement uses TRBV11-2 and TRBJ1-6, with D tentatively TRBD1 (6 bases). This CDR3 has 19 amino acids. Germline V gene data show CDR1 as SGHAT and CDR2 as FQNNGV. Trimming removed 2 bases at V and 0 bases at J, with 17 bases between. The CDR3, as DNA: TGTGCCAGCAGCTTACACAGCCGGGACACGAGCTCCTATAATTCACCCCTCCACTTT. It yields the protein CASSLHSRDTSSYNSPLHF.

The chain recombines TRBV29-1 with TRBJ2-7; TRBD2 matches 7 bases. The germline CDR1 and CDR2 sequences are SQVTM and ANQGSEA. The CDR3 has 14 residues. V was clipped by 7 bases and J by 0 bases; unmatched bases: 9. The DNA of the CDR3 is TGCAGCGCCGCGGCCCCGGGGGGCTCCTACGAGCAGTACTTC. Translating it yields CSAAAPGGSYEQYF.

The chain is built from TRBV9 and TRBJ2-1; D is undetermined. The length of the CDR3 is 14 residues. With 2 bases removed from V and 7 bases from J, the gap between germline ends came to 13 bases. Germline lookup yields CDR1 SGDLS and CDR2 YYNGEE. The CDR3 DNA reads TGTGCCAGCAGCGTTTCGGGCTGGGGAAATGAGCAGTTCTTC. It codes for CASSVSGWGNEQFF.

V gene TRBV4-3 combines with J gene TRBJ2-2, with D tentatively TRBD1 or TRBD2 (5 bases each). The V end lost 0 bases, the J end lost 4 bases, and 12 bases lay between the germline ends. This CDR3 is 16 amino acids long. CDR1 and CDR2 from the germline V gene are LGHNA and YSLEER. The DNA for the CDR3 is TGCGCCAGCAGCCAAGAAGAGGGGTCGGGCACCGGGGAGCTGTTTTTT. It codes for CASSQEEGSGTGELFF.

V gene TRBV7-2 combines with J gene TRBJ1-1; 7 bases fit TRBD1. This CDR3 spans 13 amino acids. Trimming took 5 bases from V and 10 from J; bases not matched to a gene: 10. Germline CDR1 SGHTA, CDR2 FQGNSA. CDR3 region: CASSPRQGMRAFF. The CDR3 DNA follows: TGTGCCAGCAGCCCCCGACAGGGAATGCGAGCTTTCTTT.

Only one count was recorded for this clone. Here the CDR3 DNA reads TGTGCCAGCAGTTTTCCTGCCGGGACAGGGGGGGAGGGCAACTATGGCTACACCTTC. It translates to CASSFPAGTGGEGNYGYTF. This sequence joins TRBV28 and TRBJ1-2; 11 bases align to TRBD1. Germline V gene sequence: CDR1 MDHEN, CDR2 SYDVKM. The CDR3 runs to 19 residues. The J segment lost 2 bases and the V segment lost 3 bases, leaving 14 bases of the junction unmatched.

The V gene is TRBV27, the J gene TRBJ2-5, with D perhaps TRBD1 (5 bases). Germline loops: CDR1 MNHEY, CDR2 SMNVEV (reference sequence). CDR3 length equals 13 residues. V was shortened by 5 bases and J by 2 bases, with 9 bases between the two germline ends. In DNA form, the CDR3 reads TGTGCCAGCAGTCGGACACCACAAGAGACCCAGTACTTC. Protein: CASSRTPQETQYF.

The chain employs TRBV9 and TRBJ2-3, with TRBD2 as a possible D gene (7 bases). The CDR3 contains 16 residues. CDR1 SGDLS and CDR2 YYNGEE come from the germline V gene. Trimming shortened V by 0 bases and J by 4 bases, and 15 bases separated the two germline ends. The CDR3 DNA follows: TGTGCCAGCAGCGTAGAGGACACGGGGGGCGCAGATACGCAGTATTTT. Amino acids: CASSVEDTGGADTQYF. The variable domain in full, completed from reference TRBV9 and TRBJ2-3, reads DSGVTQTPKHLITATGQRVTLRCSPRSGDLSVYWYQQSLDQGLQFLIQYYNGEERAKGNILERFSAQQFPDLHSELNLSSLELGDSALYFCASSVEDTGGADTQYFGPGTRLTVL.

This clone was recorded a few times. The rearrangement joins TRBV27 to TRBJ2-1, with 8 nucleotides matching TRBD1. CDR3 length: 14 amino acids. Trimming removed 7 bases from V and 9 bases from J; junction bases left unmatched: 11. Germline V gene sequence: CDR1 MNHEY, CDR2 SMNVEV (reference sequence). Here the CDR3 DNA reads TGTGCCAGCACAACAGGGGGAGTACAGAGTGAGCAGTTCTTC. Its translation: CASTTGGVQSEQFF.

In this sample, this clone turned up once. The rearrangement uses TRBV10-3 and TRBJ2-7; D gene unclear. Trimming took 2 bases from V and 4 from J, leaving 6 bases between them. Germline CDR1 is ENHRY and CDR2 is SYGVKD. The CDR3 totals 12 residues. For the CDR3, the DNA is TGTGCCATCAGTGAGATGTCATACGAGCAGTACTTC. This gives the protein CAISEMSYEQYF.

The rearrangement links TRBV5-1 to TRBJ2-5; 11 bases align to TRBD2. V shed 6 bases and J 4 bases; nucleotides not matched to a gene: 11. CDR1 is SGHRS, CDR2 YFSETQ, per germline. This CDR3 contains 16 residues. The CDR3 DNA sequence: TGCGCCAGCATCACCGGGCAGGGGACTAGCGGAGAGACCCAGTACTTC. Translated, it gives CASITGQGTSGETQYF.

The V call is TRBV18, the J call TRBJ1-5, with D possibly TRBD1 on 6 matching bases. This CDR3 has 16 residues. Looked up from germline, CDR1 is KGHSH and CDR2 is LQKENI. The V and J ends lost 6 bases and 3 bases respectively, with 18 bases between them. Written as DNA, the CDR3 is TGTGCCAGCTCCGGCGCAGGGGCAGGGGTCAATCAGCCCCAGCATTTT. Amino acids: CASSGAGAGVNQPQHF.

This chain uses TRBV7-3 with TRBJ2-2, with 9 bases aligning to TRBD1. CDR3 length: 17 residues. The trim removed 4 bases at V and 5 bases at J, leaving 11 bases unmatched. Germline CDR1 is SGHTA and CDR2 is FQGTGA. CDR3 region: CASSSISGTGYTGELFF. For the CDR3, the DNA is TGTGCCAGCAGCTCAATATCCGGGACAGGGTATACCGGGGAGCTGTTTTTT.

This clone was counted once. CDR3 residues: CASSSRDRGALYQYF. The CDR3 region has the DNA TGTGCCAGTAGTTCCCGGGACAGGGGCGCTTTATATCAGTACTTC. The chain uses TRBV19 and TRBJ2-7, with 10 bases fitting TRBD1. This CDR3 has 15 residues. The germline gives CDR1 LNHDA, CDR2 SQIVND (reference sequence). Unmatched junction bases numbered 14, after V lost 5 bases and J lost 10 bases. The variable domain in full, completed from reference TRBV19 and TRBJ2-7, reads DGGITQSPKYLFRKEGQNVTLSCEQNLNHDAMYWYRQDPGQGLRLIYYSQIVNDFQKGDIAEGYSVSREKKESFPLTVTSAQKNPTAFYLCASSSRDRGALYQYFGPGTRLTVT.

J is TRBJ2-2 and V is TRBV7-9; no reliable D call. The CDR3 consists of 13 residues. Looked up from germline, CDR1 is SEHNR and CDR2 is FQNEAQ (reference sequence). Trimming stripped 8 bases from V and 6 bases from J, with 13 bases between. CDR3 DNA: TGTGCCAGCTGTGAGTCTCACCCCGGGGAGCTGTTTTTT. This sequence encodes CASCESHPGELFF.

This clone has just one count. The chain couples TRBV7-3 to TRBJ1-6; D call uncertain. The V gene lost 7 bases and the J gene lost 8 bases, with 15 bases spanning the gap. CDR1 is SGHTA and CDR2 is FQGTGA in the germline V gene. The CDR3 runs 14 residues. DNA for the CDR3: TGTGCCAGCACTACGCCCAGCCCTCATTCACCCCTCCACTTT. This encodes CASTTPSPHSPLHF.

The V call is TRBV10-3, the J call TRBJ1-1; no clear D gene. Germline assignment: CDR1 ENHRY and CDR2 SYGVKD. CDR3 length: 15 amino acids. V dropped 3 bases and J dropped 3 bases, with 14 bases sitting between them. CDR3 in amino acids: CAISDLTGSYTEAFF. CDR3 in DNA: TGTGCCATCAGTGACCTTACGGGATCCTACACTGAAGCTTTCTTT.

The chain carries TRBV10-3 and TRBJ1-5; TRBD1 agrees at 7 bases. J gave up 6 bases and V 8 bases, and 10 bases lay outside the gene matches. Germline CDR1 reads ENHRY; CDR2 reads SYGVKD. The CDR3 is 14 amino acids. For the CDR3, the DNA is TGTGCCATCGGAGTCGACCGGGACAGTCAGCCCCAGCATTTT. This gives the protein CAIGVDRDSQPQHF.

V and J are TRBV28 and TRBJ1-5, with D unresolved. The ends were cut back, 2 bases at V and 0 bases at J, with 8 bases in the middle. Germline V CDR1 and CDR2: MDHEN, SYDVKM. The CDR3 has 15 amino acids. The CDR3 DNA sequence: TGTGCCAGCAGTTTAGGGTACTATAGCAATCAGCCCCAGCATTTT. This encodes CASSLGYYSNQPQHF.

The chain recombines TRBV7-8 with TRBJ2-7; D is ambiguous. With 5 bases removed from V and 4 bases from J, the gap between germline ends came to 9 bases. Germline CDR1 reads SGHVS; CDR2 reads FQNEAQ. The length of the CDR3 is 12 residues. The CDR3, as DNA: TGTGCCAGCAGCCCGGGCATTTACGAGCAGTACTTC. It specifies CASSPGIYEQYF.

This chain uses TRBV10-3 with TRBJ2-2; 8 positions match TRBD2. Trimming removed 10 bases from V and 2 bases from J; junction bases left unmatched: 12. The CDR3 contains 16 residues. Germline CDR1 reads ENHRY; CDR2 reads SYGVKD. The CDR3 is CATGSGGASNTGELFF. CDR3 coding DNA: TGTGCCACCGGGTCGGGGGGGGCCTCTAACACCGGGGAGCTGTTTTTT.

This sequence joins TRBV10-3 and TRBJ1-1; D perhaps matches TRBD1 (6 bases). This CDR3 has 15 residues. Trimming removed 3 bases from V and 1 base from J, with 12 bases in between. CDR1 and CDR2 (germline): ENHRY, SYGVKD. The CDR3 DNA sequence: TGTGCCATCAGTGATAGTAAAGGGGGGAACACTGAAGCTTTCTTT. As protein: CAISDSKGGNTEAFF.

The V gene is TRBV7-2, the J gene TRBJ2-1, with D perhaps TRBD1 or TRBD2 (6 bases each). There are 16 residues in the CDR3. Deletions cut 5 bases from V and 3 bases from J, with 17 bases between. Germline loops: CDR1 SGHTA, CDR2 FQGNSA. The CDR3 nucleotides read TGTGCCAGCAGCCCCCAGGGGCGGGGAAACTACAATGAGCAGTTCTTC. As protein: CASSPQGRGNYNEQFF.

The gene calls are TRBV5-4 and TRBJ1-6; maybe TRBD1 (6 bases). CDR3 length equals 15 residues. The V end was cut by 4 bases, the J end by 5 bases, with 13 bases between. The germline V gene encodes CDR1 SGHNT and CDR2 YYREEE (reference sequence). In nucleotides, the CDR3 is TGTGCCAGCAGCGCAGGGGTTGGAGATAATTCACCCCTCCACTTT. Translating it yields CASSAGVGDNSPLHF. Together with reference TRBV5-4 and TRBJ1-6, the CDR3 gives the full variable domain: ETGVTQSPTHLIKTRGQQVTLRCSSQSGHNTVSWYQQALGQGPQFIFQYYREEENGRGNFPPRFSGLQFPNYSSELNVNALELDDSALYLCASSAGVGDNSPLHFGNGTRLTVT.

The J gene is TRBJ2-7, the V gene TRBV6-5; 7 bases fit TRBD1. Germline V gives CDR1 MNHEY, CDR2 SVGAGI. CDR3 length: 14 amino acids. The V and J ends lost 5 bases and 9 bases, in that order; junction bases with no gene match: 13. CDR3 region: CASSKTIGGNGQYF. The CDR3 DNA reads TGTGCCAGCAGTAAGACAATAGGGGGCAACGGGCAGTACTTC.